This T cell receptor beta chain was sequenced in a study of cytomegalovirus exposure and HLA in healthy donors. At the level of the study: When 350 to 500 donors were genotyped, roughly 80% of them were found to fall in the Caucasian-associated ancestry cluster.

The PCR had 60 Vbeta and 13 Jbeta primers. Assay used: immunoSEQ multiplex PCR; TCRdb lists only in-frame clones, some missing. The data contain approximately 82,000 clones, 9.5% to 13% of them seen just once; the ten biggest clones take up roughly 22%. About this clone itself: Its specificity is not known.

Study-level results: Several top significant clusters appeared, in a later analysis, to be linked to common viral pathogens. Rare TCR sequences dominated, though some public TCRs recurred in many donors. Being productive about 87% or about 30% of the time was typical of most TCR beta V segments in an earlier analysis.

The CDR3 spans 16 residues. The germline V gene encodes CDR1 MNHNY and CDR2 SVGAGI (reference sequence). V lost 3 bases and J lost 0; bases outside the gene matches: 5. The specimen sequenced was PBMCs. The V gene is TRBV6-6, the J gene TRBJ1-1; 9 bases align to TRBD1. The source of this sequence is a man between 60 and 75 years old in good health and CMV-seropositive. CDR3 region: CASSYGTGYMNTEAFF. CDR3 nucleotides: TGTGCCAGCAGTTATGGGACAGGGTACATGAACACTGAAGCTTTCTTT.